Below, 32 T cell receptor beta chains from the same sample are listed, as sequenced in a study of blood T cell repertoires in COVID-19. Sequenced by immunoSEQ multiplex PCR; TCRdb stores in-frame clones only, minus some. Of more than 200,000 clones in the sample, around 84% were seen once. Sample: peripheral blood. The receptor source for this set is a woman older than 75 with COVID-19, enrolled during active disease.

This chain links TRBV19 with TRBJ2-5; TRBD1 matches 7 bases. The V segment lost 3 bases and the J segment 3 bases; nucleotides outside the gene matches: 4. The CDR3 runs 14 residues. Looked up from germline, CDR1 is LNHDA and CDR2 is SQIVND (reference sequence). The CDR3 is CASSMWDRKETQYF. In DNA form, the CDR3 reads TGTGCCAGTAGTATGTGGGACAGAAAAGAGACCCAGTACTTC. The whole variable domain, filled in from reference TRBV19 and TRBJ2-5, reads DGGITQSPKYLFRKEGQNVTLSCEQNLNHDAMYWYRQDPGQGLRLIYYSQIVNDFQKGDIAEGYSVSREKKESFPLTVTSAQKNPTAFYLCASSMWDRKETQYFGPGTRLLVL.

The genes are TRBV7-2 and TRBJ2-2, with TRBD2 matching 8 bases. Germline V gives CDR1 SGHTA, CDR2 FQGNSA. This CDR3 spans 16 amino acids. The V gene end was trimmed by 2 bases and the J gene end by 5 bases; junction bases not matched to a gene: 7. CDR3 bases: TGTGCCAGCAGCTTAATATGGCGGGGGGCGACCGGGGAGCTGTTTTTT. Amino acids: CASSLIWRGATGELFF.

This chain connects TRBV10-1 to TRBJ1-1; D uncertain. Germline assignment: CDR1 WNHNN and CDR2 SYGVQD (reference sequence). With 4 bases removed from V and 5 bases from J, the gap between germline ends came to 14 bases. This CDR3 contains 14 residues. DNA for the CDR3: TGCGCCAGCAGTGTCGACTTCCCGAAAACTGAAGCTTTCTTT. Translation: CASSVDFPKTEAFF.

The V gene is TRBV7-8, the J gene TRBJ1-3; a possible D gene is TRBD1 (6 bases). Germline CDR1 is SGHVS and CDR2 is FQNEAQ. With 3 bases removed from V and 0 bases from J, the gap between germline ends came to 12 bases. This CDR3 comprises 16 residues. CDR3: CASSLRTDYSGNTIYF. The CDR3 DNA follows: TGTGCCAGCAGCTTGCGGACAGACTACTCTGGAAACACCATATATTTT.

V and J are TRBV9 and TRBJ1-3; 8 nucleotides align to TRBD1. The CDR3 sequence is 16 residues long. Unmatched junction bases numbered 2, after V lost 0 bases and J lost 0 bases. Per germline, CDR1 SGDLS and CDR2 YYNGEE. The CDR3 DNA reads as TGTGCCAGCAGCGTAGATACAGGGGGCTCTGGAAACACCATATATTTT. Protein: CASSVDTGGSGNTIYF.

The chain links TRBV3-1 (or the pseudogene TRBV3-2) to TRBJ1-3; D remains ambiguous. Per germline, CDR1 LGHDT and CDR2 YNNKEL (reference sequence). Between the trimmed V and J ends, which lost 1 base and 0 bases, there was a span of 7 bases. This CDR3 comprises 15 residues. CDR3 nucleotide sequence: TGTGCCAGCAGCCAAGTCGCAGTCTCTGGAAACACCATATATTTT. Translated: CASSQVAVSGNTIYF.

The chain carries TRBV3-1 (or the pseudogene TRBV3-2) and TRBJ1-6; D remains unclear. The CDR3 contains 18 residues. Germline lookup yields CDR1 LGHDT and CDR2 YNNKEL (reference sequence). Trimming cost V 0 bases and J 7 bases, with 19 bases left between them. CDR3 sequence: CASSQDRSPEEGNSPLHF. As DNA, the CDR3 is TGTGCCAGCAGCCAAGATCGGAGCCCCGAAGAGGGCAATTCACCCCTCCACTTT.

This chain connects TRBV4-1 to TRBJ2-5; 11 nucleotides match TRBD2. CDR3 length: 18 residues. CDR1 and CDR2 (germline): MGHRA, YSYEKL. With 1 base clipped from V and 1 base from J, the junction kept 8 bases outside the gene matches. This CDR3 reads CASSQVGSLAGGQETQYF. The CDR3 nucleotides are TGCGCCAGCAGCCAAGTGGGGAGTCTAGCGGGGGGCCAAGAGACCCAGTACTTC.

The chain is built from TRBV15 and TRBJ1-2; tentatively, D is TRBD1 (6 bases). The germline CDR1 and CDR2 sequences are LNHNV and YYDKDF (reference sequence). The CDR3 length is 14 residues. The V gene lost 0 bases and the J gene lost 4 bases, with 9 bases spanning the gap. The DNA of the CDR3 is TGTGCCACCAGCAGAGAAGGGGGTGGCTATGGCTACACCTTC. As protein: CATSREGGGYGYTF.

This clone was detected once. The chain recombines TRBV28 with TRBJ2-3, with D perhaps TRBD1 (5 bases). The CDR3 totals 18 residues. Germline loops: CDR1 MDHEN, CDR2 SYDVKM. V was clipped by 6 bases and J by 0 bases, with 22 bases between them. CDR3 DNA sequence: TGTGCCAGCAGCAAACTCGACCGATCCTACAGGAGCACAGATACGCAGTATTTT. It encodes CASSKLDRSYRSTDTQYF.

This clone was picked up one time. CDR3 region: CASSQGAGEQYF. CDR3 sequence (DNA): TGTGCCAGCAGCCAAGGGGCAGGCGAGCAGTACTTC. The rearrangement joins TRBV4-2 to TRBJ2-7, with unresolved D. V lost 1 base and J lost 6, with 7 bases in between. The germline V gene has CDR1 LGHNA and CDR2 YNFKEQ. The CDR3 consists of 12 residues.

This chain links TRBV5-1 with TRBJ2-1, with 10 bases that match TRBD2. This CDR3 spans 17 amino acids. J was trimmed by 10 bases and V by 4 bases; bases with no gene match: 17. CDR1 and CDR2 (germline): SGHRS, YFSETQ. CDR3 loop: CASSLRMVASGGGEQFF. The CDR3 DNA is TGCGCCAGCAGCCTTCGGATGGTGGCTAGCGGGGGAGGGGAGCAGTTCTTC.

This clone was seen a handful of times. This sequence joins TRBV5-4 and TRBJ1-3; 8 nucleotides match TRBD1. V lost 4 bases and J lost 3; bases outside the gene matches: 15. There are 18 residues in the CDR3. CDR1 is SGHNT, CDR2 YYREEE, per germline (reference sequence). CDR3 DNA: TGTGCCAGCAGCCCTGGAGATAGCAGGGGGCTAGGTGGAAACACCATATATTTT. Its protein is CASSPGDSRGLGGNTIYF.

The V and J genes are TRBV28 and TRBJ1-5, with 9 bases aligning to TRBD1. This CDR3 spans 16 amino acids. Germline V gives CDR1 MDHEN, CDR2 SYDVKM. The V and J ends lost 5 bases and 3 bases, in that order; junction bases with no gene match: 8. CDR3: CASSGTGGSYNQPQHF. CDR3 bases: TGTGCCAGCAGTGGTACAGGGGGCTCCTACAATCAGCCCCAGCATTTT.

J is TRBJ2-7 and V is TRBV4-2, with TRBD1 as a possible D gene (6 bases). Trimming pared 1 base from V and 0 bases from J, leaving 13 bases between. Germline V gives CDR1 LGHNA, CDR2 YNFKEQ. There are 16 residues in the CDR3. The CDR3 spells CASSQVNAGDSYEQYF. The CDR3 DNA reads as TGTGCCAGCAGCCAAGTAAACGCAGGGGACTCCTACGAGCAGTACTTC.

The DNA of the CDR3 is TGTGCCAGCAGCGTGGAAGGGACTAGCGGGGGGGCACTAGAGACCCAGTACTTC. Its protein is CASSVEGTSGGALETQYF. The rearrangement joins TRBV5-4 to TRBJ2-5, with 16 bases lining up with TRBD2. CDR1 SGHNT and CDR2 YYREEE come from the germline V gene (reference sequence). The J segment lost 4 bases and the V segment lost 4 bases, leaving 10 bases of the junction unmatched. The CDR3 length is 18 residues.

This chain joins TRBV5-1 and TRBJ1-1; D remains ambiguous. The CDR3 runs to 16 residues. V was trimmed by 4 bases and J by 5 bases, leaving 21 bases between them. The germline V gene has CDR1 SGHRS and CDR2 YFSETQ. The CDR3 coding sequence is TGCGCCAGCAGCCCAGACACCTCCTCGGCTGGGACTGAAGCTTTCTTT. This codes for CASSPDTSSAGTEAFF.

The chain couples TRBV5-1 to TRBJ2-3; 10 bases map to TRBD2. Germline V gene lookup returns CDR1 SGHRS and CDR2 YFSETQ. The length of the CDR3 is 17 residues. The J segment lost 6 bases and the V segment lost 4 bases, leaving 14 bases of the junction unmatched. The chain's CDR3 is CASSRGRSGGASDTQYF. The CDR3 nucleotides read TGCGCCAGCAGCCGTGGGAGGAGCGGGGGGGCCTCGGATACGCAGTATTTT.

The CDR3 bases are TGTGCCAGCAGCTTCGACAGTCGCAATGAGCAGTTCTTC. Its translation is CASSFDSRNEQFF. The chain joins TRBV27 to TRBJ2-1, with TRBD1 as a possible D gene (5 bases). V lost 6 bases and J 6 bases, leaving 12 bases between the germline ends. Germline-derived CDR1 and CDR2 are MNHEY and SMNVEV (reference sequence). The CDR3 spans 13 residues.

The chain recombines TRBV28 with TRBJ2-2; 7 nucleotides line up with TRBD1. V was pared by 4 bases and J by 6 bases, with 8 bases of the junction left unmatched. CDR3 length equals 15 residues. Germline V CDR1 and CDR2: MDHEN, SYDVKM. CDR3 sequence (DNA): TGTGCCAGCAGTTCCCCGACAGGGTTCCCCGGGGAGCTGTTTTTT. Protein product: CASSSPTGFPGELFF.

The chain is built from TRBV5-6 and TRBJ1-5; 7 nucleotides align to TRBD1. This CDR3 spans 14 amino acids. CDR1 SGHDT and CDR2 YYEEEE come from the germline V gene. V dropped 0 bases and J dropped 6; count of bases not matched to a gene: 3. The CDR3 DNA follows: TGTGCCAGCAGCTTGGACAGGGGTGGTCAGCCCCAGCATTTT. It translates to CASSLDRGGQPQHF.

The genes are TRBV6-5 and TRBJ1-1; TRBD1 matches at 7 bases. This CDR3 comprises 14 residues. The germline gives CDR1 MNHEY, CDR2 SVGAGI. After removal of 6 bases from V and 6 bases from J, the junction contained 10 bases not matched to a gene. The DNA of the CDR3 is TGTGCCAGCAGCTACCGACAGGGCGGACCTGAAGCTTTCTTT. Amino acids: CASSYRQGGPEAFF.

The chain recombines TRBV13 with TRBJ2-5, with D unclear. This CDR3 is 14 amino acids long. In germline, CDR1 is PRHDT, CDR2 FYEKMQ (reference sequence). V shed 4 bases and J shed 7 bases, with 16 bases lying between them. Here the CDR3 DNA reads TGTGCCAGCAGCTCAACACAGAAAATTGGGACCCAGTACTTC. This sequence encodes CASSSTQKIGTQYF. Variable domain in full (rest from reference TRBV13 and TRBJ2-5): AAGVIQSPRHLIKEKRETATLKCYPIPRHDTVYWYQQGPGQDPQFLISFYEKMQSDKGSIPDRFSAQQFSDYHSELNMSSLELGDSALYFCASSSTQKIGTQYFGPGTRLLVL.

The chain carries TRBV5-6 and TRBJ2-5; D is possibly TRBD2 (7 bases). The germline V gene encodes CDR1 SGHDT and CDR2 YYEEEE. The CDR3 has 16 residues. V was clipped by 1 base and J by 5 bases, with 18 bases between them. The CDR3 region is CASSLLGGDIRETQYF. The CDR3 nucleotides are TGTGCCAGCAGCTTGCTAGGGGGGGATATAAGGGAGACCCAGTACTTC.

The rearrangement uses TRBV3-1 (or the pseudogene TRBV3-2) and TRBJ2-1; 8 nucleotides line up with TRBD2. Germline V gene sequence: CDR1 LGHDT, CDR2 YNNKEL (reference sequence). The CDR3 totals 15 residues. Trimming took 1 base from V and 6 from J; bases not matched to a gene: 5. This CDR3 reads CASSQVAGGLNEQFF. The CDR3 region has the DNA TGTGCCAGCAGCCAAGTGGCGGGGGGCCTCAATGAGCAGTTCTTC.

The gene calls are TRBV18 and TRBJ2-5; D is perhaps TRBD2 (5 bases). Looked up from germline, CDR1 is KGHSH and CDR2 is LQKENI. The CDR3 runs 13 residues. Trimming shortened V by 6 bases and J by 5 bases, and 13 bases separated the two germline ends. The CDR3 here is CASSSGLGETQYF. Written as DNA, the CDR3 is TGTGCCAGCTCCTCCGGACTTGGGGAGACCCAGTACTTC. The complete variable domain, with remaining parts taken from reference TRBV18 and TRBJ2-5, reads NAGVMQNPRHLVRRRGQEARLRCSPMKGHSHVYWYRQLPEEGLKFMVYLQKENIIDESGMPKERFSAEFPKEGPSILRIQQVVRGDSAAYFCASSSGLGETQYFGPGTRLLVL.

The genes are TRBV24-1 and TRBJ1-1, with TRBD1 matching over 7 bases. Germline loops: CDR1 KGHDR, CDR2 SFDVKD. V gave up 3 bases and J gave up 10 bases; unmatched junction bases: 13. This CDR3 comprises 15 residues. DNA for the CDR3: TGTGCCACCAGTGATAGCCGGGACAGCGGGTTTAGAGCTTTCTTT. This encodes CATSDSRDSGFRAFF.

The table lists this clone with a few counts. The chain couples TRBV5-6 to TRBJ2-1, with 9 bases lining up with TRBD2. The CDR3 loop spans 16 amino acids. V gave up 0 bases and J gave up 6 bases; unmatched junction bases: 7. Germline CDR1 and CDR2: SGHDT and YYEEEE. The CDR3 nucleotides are TGTGCCAGCAGCTTGGTAGGGCTAGCGGGGATCAATGAGCAGTTCTTC. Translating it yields CASSLVGLAGINEQFF.

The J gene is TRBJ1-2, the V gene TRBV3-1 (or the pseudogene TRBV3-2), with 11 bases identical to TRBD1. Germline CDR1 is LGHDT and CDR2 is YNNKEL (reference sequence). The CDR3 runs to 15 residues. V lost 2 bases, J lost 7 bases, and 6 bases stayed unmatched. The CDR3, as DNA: TGTGCCAGCAGCCAATCCCCCGGGACAGGGGGTGGCTACACCTTC. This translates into CASSQSPGTGGGYTF.

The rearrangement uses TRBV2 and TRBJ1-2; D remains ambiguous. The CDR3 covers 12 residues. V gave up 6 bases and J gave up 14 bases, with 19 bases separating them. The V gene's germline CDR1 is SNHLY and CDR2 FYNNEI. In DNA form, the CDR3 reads TGTGCCAGCAGACGGTTTGGTTACGGGGAGACCTTC. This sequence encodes CASRRFGYGETF. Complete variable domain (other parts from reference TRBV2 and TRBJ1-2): EPEVTQTPSHQVTQMGQEVILRCVPISNHLYFYWYRQILGQKVEFLVSFYNNEISEKSEIFDDQFSVERPDGSNFTLKIRSTKLEDSAMYFCASRRFGYGETFGSGTRLTVV.

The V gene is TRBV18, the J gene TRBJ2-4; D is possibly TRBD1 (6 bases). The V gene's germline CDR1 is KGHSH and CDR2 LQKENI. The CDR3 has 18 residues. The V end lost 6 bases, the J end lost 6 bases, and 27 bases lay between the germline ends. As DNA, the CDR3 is TGTGCCAGCTCGGCCCCCCTCGGGACACCTAGAGCAGGAAACATTCAGTACTTC. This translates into CASSAPLGTPRAGNIQYF.

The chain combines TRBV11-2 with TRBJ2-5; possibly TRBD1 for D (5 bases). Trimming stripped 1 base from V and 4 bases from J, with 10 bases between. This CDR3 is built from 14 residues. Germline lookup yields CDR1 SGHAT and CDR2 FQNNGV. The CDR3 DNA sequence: TGTGCCAGCAGCTTAGTTTCAGGGCTAGAGACCCAGTACTTC. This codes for CASSLVSGLETQYF.